This T cell receptor beta chain was obtained from a study of blood T cell repertoires in COVID-19. At the level of the study: Some COVID-19 samples were acute and others convalescent; all came from the United States, Italy and Spain. PBMCs, B-cell-depleted T cells, or T cells were the source of the cDNA or gDNA that made up the material.

Turning to this clone: Other DNA sequences in the sample encode the same CDR3.

Seattle enrolled patients during active infection and tracked them longitudinally. V was pared by 1 base and J by 5 bases, with 2 bases of the junction left unmatched. CDR3 length: 14 amino acids. In germline, CDR1 is SGHRS, CDR2 YFSETQ. Methods used by the authors: The assay estimated nucleated cells by amplifying reference gene primers. The table came from immunoSEQ multiplex PCR; TCRdb's copy has only in-frame clones and leaves some out. Clone size and the V and J calls come from that table; the DNA yielded D and trimming. Of approximately 260,000 clones listed, 90% are singletons. The chain combines TRBV5-1 with TRBJ2-1, with 8 bases fitting TRBD2. The TCR sequence derives from a woman aged 55-70 years with COVID-19, enrolled during active disease. What was sequenced was peripheral blood. The DNA for the CDR3 is TGCGCCAGCAGCTTGCGAGCGGGGGACAATGAGCAGTTCTTC. As protein: CASSLRAGDNEQFF. The complete variable domain, with remaining parts taken from reference TRBV5-1 and TRBJ2-1, reads KAGVTQTPRYLIKTRGQQVTLSCSPISGHRSVSWYQQTPGQGLQFLFEYFSETQRNKGNFPGRFSGRQFSNSRSEMNVSTLELGDSALYLCASSLRAGDNEQFFGPGTRLTVL.